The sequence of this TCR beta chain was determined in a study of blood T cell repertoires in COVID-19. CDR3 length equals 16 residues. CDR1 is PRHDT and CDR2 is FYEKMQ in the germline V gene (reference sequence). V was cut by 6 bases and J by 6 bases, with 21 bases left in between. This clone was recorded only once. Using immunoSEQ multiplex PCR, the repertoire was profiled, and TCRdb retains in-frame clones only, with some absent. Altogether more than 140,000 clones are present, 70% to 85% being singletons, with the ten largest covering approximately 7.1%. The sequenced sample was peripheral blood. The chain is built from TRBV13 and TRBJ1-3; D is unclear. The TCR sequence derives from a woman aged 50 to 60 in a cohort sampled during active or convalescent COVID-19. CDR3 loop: CASSSALRGGLNTIYF. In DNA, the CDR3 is TGTGCCAGCAGTTCTGCGTTGAGAGGAGGACTAAACACCATATATTTT. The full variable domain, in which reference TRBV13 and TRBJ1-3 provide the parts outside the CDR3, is AAGVIQSPRHLIKEKRETATLKCYPIPRHDTVYWYQQGPGQDPQFLISFYEKMQSDKGSIPDRFSAQQFSDYHSELNMSSLELGDSALYFCASSSALRGGLNTIYFGEGSWLTVV.